The 20 T cell receptor beta chains below come from one sample, sequenced in a study of T cells after posttransplantation cyclophosphamide. Sequenced by immunoSEQ multiplex PCR; TCRdb stores in-frame clones only, minus some. The sample lists about 16,000 clones; roughly 80% were seen once. Controls had myeloablative marrow grafts with methotrexate and calcineurin inhibitor, sampled at 1 year. The material sequenced was PBMCs, taken 410 to 450 days after allogeneic stem cell transplant with calcineurin inhibitor and methotrexate. Receptors originate from a male patient between 25 and 39 years old who received an allogeneic stem cell transplant from an unrelated donor, was CMV-positive, and had acute and chronic GVHD. Some T cells may originate from the graft donor.

This rearrangement joins TRBV5-4 to TRBJ2-1; tentative D call: TRBD2 (5 bases). The germline V gene has CDR1 SGHNT and CDR2 YYREEE (reference sequence). V was shortened by 1 base and J by 0 bases, with 8 bases between the two germline ends. The CDR3 has 15 residues. Written as DNA, the CDR3 is TGTGCCAGCAGCTTGCGAGGGAGCTCCTACAATGAGCAGTTCTTC. Translating gives CASSLRGSSYNEQFF.

This sequence joins TRBV27 and TRBJ1-4; 10 nucleotides match TRBD1. Trimming cost V 5 bases and J 6 bases; bases outside gene matches: 3. Germline CDR1 is MNHEY and CDR2 is SMNVEV (reference sequence). The CDR3 has 14 amino acids. CDR3 DNA: TGTGCCAGCAGTCCGACAGGGGGCTATGAAAAACTGTTTTTT. Translation gives CASSPTGGYEKLFF.

The chain combines TRBV27 with TRBJ2-5, with 11 bases lining up with TRBD1. There are 17 residues in the CDR3. Unmatched junction bases numbered 10, after V lost 3 bases and J lost 4 bases. The V gene's germline CDR1 is MNHEY and CDR2 SMNVEV (reference sequence). The CDR3 loop reads CASSFSDRGRTSETQYF. CDR3 in DNA: TGTGCCAGCAGTTTTTCGGACAGGGGGCGCACTTCAGAGACCCAGTACTTC.

This chain links TRBV2 with TRBJ2-7; 10 nucleotides align to TRBD2. The germline V gene has CDR1 SNHLY and CDR2 FYNNEI. V lost 6 bases and J lost 6; bases outside the gene matches: 5. This CDR3 spans 13 amino acids. The CDR3 spells CASRSGRAGEQYF. CDR3 nucleotide sequence: TGTGCCAGCAGGAGCGGGAGGGCCGGCGAGCAGTACTTC.

The rearrangement joins TRBV7-6 to TRBJ1-3; no reliable D call. The CDR3 loop spans 13 amino acids. Trimming took 6 bases from V and 2 from J, leaving 8 bases between them. Germline V gene data show CDR1 as SGHVS and CDR2 as FNYEAQ. The CDR3 bases are TGTGCCAGCAGTCCGGCGGCTGGAAACACCATATATTTT. This encodes CASSPAAGNTIYF.

The V call is TRBV4-3, the J call TRBJ1-6; D is unclear. The CDR3 covers 15 residues. The V gene lost 0 bases and the J gene lost 6 bases, with 9 bases spanning the gap. Germline-derived CDR1 and CDR2 are LGHNA and YSLEER. Here the CDR3 reads CASSQDRYGNSPLHF. DNA of the CDR3: TGCGCCAGCAGCCAAGATCGGTACGGTAATTCACCCCTCCACTTT.

The rearrangement links TRBV27 to TRBJ2-7; D possibly corresponds to TRBD2 (5 bases). Germline CDR1 MNHEY, CDR2 SMNVEV (reference sequence). The CDR3 has 15 residues. Trimming removed 1 base from V and 6 bases from J, with 16 bases in between. The CDR3 DNA sequence: TGTGCCAGCAGTTTATGGGAGACACGGGAAGTCGAGCAGTACTTC. Translating gives CASSLWETREVEQYF.

The chain uses TRBV7-2 and TRBJ2-7; D is perhaps TRBD1 (5 bases). Trimming took 5 bases from V and 4 from J, leaving 15 bases between them. In germline, CDR1 is SGHTA, CDR2 FQGNSA. The CDR3 has 14 amino acids. CDR3 sequence (DNA): TGTGCCAGCAGCCTAGGGGCGAGTACTTACGAGCAGTACTTC. It specifies CASSLGASTYEQYF.

This clone was detected once. This chain connects TRBV11-3 to TRBJ2-2, with TRBD2 matching 8 bases. CDR3 size: 15 residues. Germline V gene lookup returns CDR1 SGHNT and CDR2 YENEEA. The V and J ends lost 5 bases and 1 base, in that order; junction bases with no gene match: 3. The CDR3 is CASSPGLGNTGELFF. In nucleotides, the CDR3 is TGTGCCAGCAGCCCGGGACTAGGGAACACCGGGGAGCTGTTTTTT.

The gene calls are TRBV6-1 and TRBJ2-7; TRBD2 might be the D (6 bases). Germline CDR1 reads MNHNS; CDR2 reads SASEGT. The CDR3 runs to 14 residues. The V end was cut by 2 bases, the J end by 6 bases, with 14 bases between. CDR3 loop: CASSESRRGFEQYF. In nucleotides, the CDR3 is TGTGCCAGCAGTGAATCCCGGAGGGGATTCGAGCAGTACTTC.

This clone was seen once. This chain joins TRBV18 and TRBJ1-2, with TRBD1 matching over 9 bases. Germline trimming cut 4 bases from V and 8 bases from J; bases unmatched to any gene: 8. From germline, CDR1 is KGHSH and CDR2 LQKENI. This CDR3 comprises 14 residues. The CDR3 protein is CASSQGQGLGGYTF. The DNA for the CDR3 is TGTGCCAGCTCACAGGGACAGGGACTCGGCGGCTACACCTTC.

The chain couples TRBV6-5 to TRBJ2-7; 10 nucleotides line up with TRBD2. The CDR3 has 14 residues. V gave up 8 bases and J gave up 3 bases; unmatched junction bases: 7. CDR1 and CDR2 (germline): MNHEY, SVGAGI. CDR3 in DNA: TGTGCCAGCGGCGTTCTAGCGGGAGACTACGAGCAGTACTTC. This codes for CASGVLAGDYEQYF.

The chain joins TRBV27 to TRBJ2-3; TRBD2 is a possible D gene (5 bases). This CDR3 region has 15 residues. Trimming took 3 bases from V and 4 from J, leaving 14 bases between them. Germline loops: CDR1 MNHEY, CDR2 SMNVEV (reference sequence). The CDR3: CASSFISDSSDTQYF. CDR3 in DNA: TGTGCCAGCAGTTTTATTAGCGACTCTTCAGATACGCAGTATTTT.

The V gene is TRBV5-6, the J gene TRBJ2-3; 7 bases match TRBD2. V was pared by 0 bases and J by 4 bases, with 8 bases of the junction left unmatched. Germline lookup yields CDR1 SGHDT and CDR2 YYEEEE. The length of the CDR3 is 16 residues. CDR3 bases: TGTGCCAGCAGCTTGGGGGGGGGATCCGGGGCAGATACGCAGTATTTT. This gives the protein CASSLGGGSGADTQYF.

The CDR3 sequence is CASNGPGKETQYF. CDR3 nucleotides: TGTGCCAGTAATGGACCCGGGAAAGAGACCCAGTACTTC. The rearrangement uses TRBV19 and TRBJ2-5; tentative D call: TRBD2 (5 bases). With 7 bases removed from V and 3 bases from J, the gap between germline ends came to 12 bases. This CDR3 is 13 amino acids long. Germline loops: CDR1 LNHDA, CDR2 SQIVND (reference sequence).

The V call is TRBV27, the J call TRBJ1-1, with D maybe TRBD1 (5 bases). Trimming left V 4 bases short and J 6 bases short, with 12 bases between. Germline lookup yields CDR1 MNHEY and CDR2 SMNVEV (reference sequence). The CDR3 totals 13 residues. The CDR3 DNA reads TGTGCCAGCAGTTACAGGAGAGAGTCTGAAGCTTTCTTT. Translation gives CASSYRRESEAFF.

This clone was found a few times. Written as DNA, the CDR3 is TGTGCCAGCAGCTCGAGGAACGTGAACACTGAAGCTTTCTTT. Protein product: CASSSRNVNTEAFF. The genes are TRBV7-9 and TRBJ1-1; D ambiguous. The germline CDR1 and CDR2 sequences are SEHNR and FQNEAQ (reference sequence). This CDR3 is built from 14 residues. Trimming removed 4 bases at V and 0 bases at J, with 9 bases between.

This clone was picked up a small number of times. The chain combines TRBV25-1 with TRBJ2-2; 9 nucleotides align to TRBD2. CDR1 is MGHDK, CDR2 SYGVNS, per germline. V was clipped by 6 bases and J by 1 base; unmatched bases: 6. CDR3 length equals 16 residues. For the CDR3, the DNA is TGTGCCAGCAGCTATCTAGCGGGGCTGAACACCGGGGAGCTGTTTTTT. Translated, it gives CASSYLAGLNTGELFF.

The J gene is TRBJ2-5, the V gene TRBV15, with unresolved D. From germline, CDR1 is LNHNV and CDR2 YYDKDF (reference sequence). This CDR3 is built from 13 residues. The V gene lost 0 bases and the J gene lost 1 base, with 3 bases spanning the gap. The CDR3 nucleotides read TGTGCCACCAGCAGAGACTCCCAAGAGACCCAGTACTTC. It yields the protein CATSRDSQETQYF.

The rearrangement uses TRBV7-2 and TRBJ2-1, with 12 positions matching TRBD2. Germline CDR1 SGHTA, CDR2 FQGNSA. The CDR3 has 14 residues. The V segment lost 11 bases and the J segment 9 bases; nucleotides outside the gene matches: 11. CDR3 amino acids: CALGLAGMHGEQFF. The CDR3 DNA follows: TGTGCCCTAGGACTAGCGGGGATGCACGGTGAGCAGTTCTTC.